Below, 20 T cell receptor beta chains from the same sample are listed, as sequenced in a study of T cell clusters in autoimmune cytopenias. Each sample's input was 200 to 300 ng genomic DNA, roughly 40,000 genome equivalents. TRB rearrangements were amplified by touch-down multiplex PCR with mixed TRB-A/B primers. TCRdb reprocessed the multiplex PCR reads and stores each CDR3 protein as one record, lacking DNA. Its table records approximately 12,000 distinct CDR3 sequences. These sequences were also reported in another study, on T cell repertoires in aging, cancer and after chemotherapy.

Sequencing was done on a sample of peripheral blood. All receptors come from a human donor in good health.

This chain joins TRBV5-1 and TRBJ2-2; the D gene TCRdb calls, TRBD1, cannot be checked with no DNA. The CDR3 covers 14 residues. Looked up from germline, CDR1 is SGHRS and CDR2 is YFSETQ. The CDR3 reads CASRDREGNGELFF.

The V and J genes are TRBV30 and TRBJ2-4. The CDR3 contains 12 residues. Germline CDR1 is GTSNPN and CDR2 is SVGIG (reference sequence). CDR3 sequence: CAWRGTKNIQYF. The entire variable domain, with the rest obtained from reference TRBV30 and TRBJ2-4, is as follows: SQTIHQWPATLVQPVGSPLSLECTVEGTSNPNLYWYRQAAGRGLQLLFYSVGIGQISSEVPQNLSASRPQDRQFILSSKKLLLSDSGFYLCAWRGTKNIQYFGAGTRLSVL.

The chain combines TRBV7-9 with TRBJ1-5. Looked up from germline, CDR1 is SEHNR and CDR2 is FQNEAQ (reference sequence). The CDR3 has 16 residues. The CDR3 spells CASSTGVSGPNQPQHF.

The chain joins TRBV6-1 to TRBJ1-2; the TCRdb call, TRBD1, lacks DNA for checking. The CDR3 is 13 residues long. CDR1 and CDR2 from the germline V gene are MNHNS and SASEGT. CDR3 sequence: CASSDSGKGIHTF.

The V gene is TRBV5-6, the J gene TRBJ1-3. The germline gives CDR1 SGHDT, CDR2 YYEEEE. The length of the CDR3 is 14 residues. CDR3 in amino acids: CASSWSGGRNTIYF.

The rearrangement uses TRBV27 and TRBJ2-5; without DNA, the TCRdb call of TRBD1 cannot be checked. The CDR3 is 15 residues long. Germline V gives CDR1 MNHEY, CDR2 SMNVEV (reference sequence). The CDR3 sequence: CASSLGRLPWETQYF.

Measured by frequency, this clonotype is medium-sized. V usage is TRBV11-3 and J usage is TRBJ2-3; TCRdb's assignment of TRBD1 cannot be checked, as there is no DNA. Germline V gene lookup returns CDR1 SGHNT and CDR2 YENEEA. The CDR3 is 14 amino acids. The CDR3 reads CASSSRTSADTQYF. Complete variable domain (other parts from reference TRBV11-3 and TRBJ2-3): EAGVVQSPRYKIIEKKQPVAFWCNPISGHNTLYWYLQNLGQGPELLIRYENEEAVDDSQLPKDRFSAERLKGVDSTLKIQPAELGDSAVYLCASSSRTSADTQYFGPGTRLTVL.

This chain connects TRBV7-6 to TRBJ2-5; as DNA is missing, the TRBD1 call by TCRdb cannot be tested. The CDR3 runs to 15 residues. The germline V gene has CDR1 SGHVS and CDR2 FNYEAQ. The CDR3 loop reads CASSFQWDGARAQYF.

V and J are TRBV19 and TRBJ2-3. Germline CDR1 reads LNHDA; CDR2 reads SQIVND (reference sequence). The CDR3 covers 16 residues. The CDR3 reads CASSIRFGGGTDTQYF.

This sequence joins TRBV6-2 or TRBV6-3 and TRBJ1-1. This CDR3 is 15 amino acids long. Germline CDR1 and CDR2: MNHEY and SVGEGT. CDR3 in amino acids: CASSYWDSGDTEAFF.

The chain couples TRBV6-5 to TRBJ1-1; TCRdb indicates TRBD1, and absent DNA this call remains unverified. The CDR3 is 11 residues long. In germline, CDR1 is MNHEY, CDR2 SVGAGI. This CDR3 reads CASSWGAEAFF.

The CDR3: CASRRGTANTGELFF. The chain links TRBV19 to TRBJ2-2; lacking DNA, the TRBD1 call made by TCRdb goes unchecked. This CDR3 comprises 15 residues. Germline CDR1 is LNHDA and CDR2 is SQIVND (reference sequence).

V usage is TRBV6-5 and J usage is TRBJ2-6; TCRdb designates TRBD1, a call that cannot be tested without DNA. Germline CDR1 and CDR2: MNHEY and SVGAGI. This CDR3 comprises 15 residues. CDR3 sequence: CASSSGYSGANVLTF.

This rearrangement joins TRBV27 to TRBJ2-5; the TRBD2 assignment by TCRdb is unverifiable without DNA. CDR1 MNHEY and CDR2 SMNVEV come from the germline V gene (reference sequence). There are 14 residues in the CDR3. Here the CDR3 reads CASSLQGPQETQYF.

Measured by frequency, this clonotype is medium-sized. This rearrangement joins TRBV19 to TRBJ2-1. From germline, CDR1 is LNHDA and CDR2 SQIVND (reference sequence). The CDR3 loop spans 11 amino acids. The CDR3 here is CASSLYNEQFF.

This chain uses TRBV6-5 with TRBJ2-7; TCRdb returns TRBD1, unconfirmable since there is no DNA. This CDR3 has 15 amino acids. Looked up from germline, CDR1 is MNHEY and CDR2 is SVGAGI. The CDR3 region is CASSSRDNGRYEQYF.

The chain combines TRBV5-6 with TRBJ1-2; absent DNA, TCRdb's TRBD1 call cannot be checked. CDR1 and CDR2 from the germline V gene are SGHDT and YYEEEE. This CDR3 comprises 14 residues. CDR3: CASSLVDRASGYTF.

The CDR3 is CASSPPGLEGEEQFF. The chain joins TRBV18 to TRBJ2-1; TCRdb selects TRBD2, and the lack of DNA leaves this call unchecked. Germline CDR1 reads KGHSH; CDR2 reads LQKENI. This CDR3 has 15 amino acids.

This chain uses TRBV30 with TRBJ1-1; TCRdb designates TRBD1, a call that cannot be tested without DNA. CDR1 and CDR2 from the germline V gene are GTSNPN and SVGIG (reference sequence). CDR3 length: 14 amino acids. Here the CDR3 reads CAWSRTGLNTEAFF.

The V call is TRBV27, the J call TRBJ1-2. Germline V gene data show CDR1 as MNHEY and CDR2 as SMNVEV (reference sequence). The length of the CDR3 is 13 residues. The CDR3 region is CASSLGRAYGYTF.